A selection of T cell receptor beta chains follows, all from one sample in a study of T cell responses to AZD1222 COVID-19 vaccine. Libraries were prepared by immunoSEQ multiplex PCR; TCRdb keeps only in-frame clonotypes and omits some of them. The sample shows 95,000 to 150,000 clones, approximately 94% of them seen only once. The source material was peripheral blood, sampled 28 days after the second AZD1222 dose. The origin of the receptors is an adult who received the AZD1222 COVID-19 vaccine. The CDR3 runs from the conserved cysteine through the conserved F or W. Fields, in order: CDR3 DNA, CDR3 protein, clone size, D gene, J gene, V gene. The D gene is left open where the match is weak. Where a row states a size, it is once, few, many or the class of an expanded clone; other rows omit it.

TGTGCCAGCAGCTCGCGCACAGATACGCAGTATTTT,CASSSRTDTQYF,NA,NA,TRBJ2-3,TRBV7-8
TGCGCCAGCAGCCAAGGGGTCATGACGGACTACGAGCAGTACTTC,CASSQGVMTDYEQYF,NA,NA,TRBJ2-7,TRBV4-3
TGCAGCGTTGTTGGAGTCATGAACACTGAAGCTTTCTTT,CSVVGVMNTEAFF,NA,NA,TRBJ1-1,TRBV29-1
TGTGCCAGCAGTTCCAGGACAGACTCCGAGCAGTACTTC,CASSSRTDSEQYF,NA,NA,TRBJ2-7,TRBV12-3/TRBV12-4
TGTGCTAGTGGCCTTAGCACCATCAGCGCTAGCAATCAGCCCCAGCATTTT,CASGLSTISASNQPQHF,NA,NA,TRBJ1-5,TRBV12-5
TGCGCCAGCAGCCAAGGAGCGGCCCGGACTATCTACAATGAGCAGTTCTTC,CASSQGAARTIYNEQFF,NA,NA,TRBJ2-1,TRBV4-1
TGTGCCAGCAGCCTTAAGGCTGGCGCCGGGGAGCTGTTTTTT,CASSLKAGAGELFF,NA,NA,TRBJ2-2,TRBV3-1/TRBV3-2
TGTGCCAGTATTACAGGGGGAGTATACTATGGCTACACCTTC,CASITGGVYYGYTF,once,TRBD1,TRBJ1-2,TRBV28
TGTGCCAGTAGTATGCGAAATCAGCCCCAGCATTTT,CASSMRNQPQHF,NA,NA,TRBJ1-5,TRBV19
TGTGCCAGCAGTGACTGGACTAGCCAAGAGACCCAGTACTTC,CASSDWTSQETQYF,NA,TRBD2,TRBJ2-5,TRBV2
TGTGCCAGCAGCAGGACATCTCCACCCCTCCACTTT,CASSRTSPPLHF,NA,NA,TRBJ1-6,TRBV2
TGTGCCAGCAGTTACCAATACAATGAGCAGTTCTTC,CASSYQYNEQFF,NA,NA,TRBJ2-1,TRBV6-2/TRBV6-3
TGTGCCAGCAGCTTGGACGGCGGGAGGTTGGAAGAGACCCAGTACTTC,CASSLDGGRLEETQYF,NA,TRBD2,TRBJ2-5,TRBV7-9
TGTGCCAGCAGTTACTCTGAGGGTTTGAGCTACACCTTC,CASSYSEGLSYTF,NA,NA,TRBJ1-2,TRBV6-2/TRBV6-3
TGTGCCAGCCGGGCGGGACTTTCCCCTAGCACAGATACGCAGTATTTT,CASRAGLSPSTDTQYF,NA,NA,TRBJ2-3,TRBV10-3
TGTGCCAGCTCCTCGACGGGACAGACTGATAGGTACTTC,CASSSTGQTDRYF,NA,TRBD1,TRBJ2-7,TRBV18
TGTGCCAGTGTATTAACGGACAGGGAATTTTATGGCTACACCTTC,CASVLTDREFYGYTF,NA,TRBD1,TRBJ1-2,TRBV2
TGTGCCAGCACCCCGAAGGTGACCCCGGGGACCGAAGCTTTCTTT,CASTPKVTPGTEAFF,once,NA,TRBJ1-1,TRBV6-5
TGTGCCAGCAGCTTAATAGCGGGGGGGCCAGAGACCCAGTACTTC,CASSLIAGGPETQYF,NA,TRBD2,TRBJ2-5,TRBV7-8
TGTGCTAGCAGCATTGGGACTAGCGGGGGCAGGAATGAGCAGTTCTTC,CASSIGTSGGRNEQFF,once,TRBD2,TRBJ2-1,TRBV7-7
TGTGCCAGCAGCCCGGGGGGCTGGAAGACCCAGTACTTC,CASSPGGWKTQYF,NA,NA,TRBJ2-5,TRBV9
TGTGCCAGCCAAGGACAGGGAAGGGCCAATGAGCAGTTCTTC,CASQGQGRANEQFF,NA,TRBD1,TRBJ2-1,TRBV6-5
TGTGCCAGTAGTCCACACAGGGTTGCTAGCACAGATACGCAGTATTTT,CASSPHRVASTDTQYF,NA,NA,TRBJ2-3,TRBV19
TGTGCCGTGGGGGGAACCCTTAATTCACCCCTCCACTTT,CAVGGTLNSPLHF,NA,NA,TRBJ1-6,TRBV6-6
TGTGCCAGCAGCGAGATCAACGGCCGCATGAACACTGAAGCTTTCTTT,CASSEINGRMNTEAFF,NA,NA,TRBJ1-1,TRBV7-2
TGTGCCTGGAGTGTGCGCCAGGGTGTTATCAATCAGCCCCAGCATTTT,CAWSVRQGVINQPQHF,NA,NA,TRBJ1-5,TRBV30
TGTGCCAGCAGCTTAGGCCAGACTAAAAGGGAGACCCAGTACTTC,CASSLGQTKRETQYF,NA,NA,TRBJ2-5,TRBV5-6
TGTGCCAGCAGTGAAGCCCCGGGCATTACGGGCTATGGCTACACCTTC,CASSEAPGITGYGYTF,NA,NA,TRBJ1-2,TRBV6-1
TGTGCCAGCAGCTTGGGACAGGGATTTTCACCCCTCCACTTT,CASSLGQGFSPLHF,NA,TRBD1,TRBJ1-6,TRBV5-5
TGTGCCAGCACCTGTTGGGGGGGACAGGAGGGCGCAGATACGCAGTATTTT,CASTCWGGQEGADTQYF,NA,NA,TRBJ2-3,TRBV21-1
TGTGCCAGCGAAACAGGGTCTGGAAACACCATATATTTT,CASETGSGNTIYF,once,NA,TRBJ1-3,TRBV6-6
TGTGCCAGCAGTTACACCCATACGCAGTATTTT,CASSYTHTQYF,NA,NA,TRBJ2-3,TRBV6-2/TRBV6-3
TGTGCCAGCAGCCCTTCGGGCGGCGAAGAGACCCAGTACTTC,CASSPSGGEETQYF,NA,NA,TRBJ2-5,TRBV5-4
TGTGCCAGCTCACCAGCGCAGTCAACTAATGAAAAACTGTTTTTT,CASSPAQSTNEKLFF,NA,NA,TRBJ1-4,TRBV18
TGTGCCAGCAGTGGAACAGGACCCGGACCTAGCAATCAGCCCCAGCATTTT,CASSGTGPGPSNQPQHF,NA,NA,TRBJ1-5,TRBV6-2/TRBV6-3
TGCGCCAGCAGCTTGGTAGCGCAGGGCTCCTACGAGCAGTACTTC,CASSLVAQGSYEQYF,NA,NA,TRBJ2-7,TRBV5-1
TGTGCCAGCAGCTCGTCGGGGATCTCCTACGAGCAGTACTTC,CASSSSGISYEQYF,NA,NA,TRBJ2-7,TRBV7-9
TGTGCCAGCAGTGAAGCGGGACGGGGAAACACCATATATTTT,CASSEAGRGNTIYF,NA,NA,TRBJ1-3,TRBV6-1
TGTGCCAGCAGCTTAATGCAGTTTTCAACCGGGGAGCTGTTTTTT,CASSLMQFSTGELFF,NA,NA,TRBJ2-2,TRBV7-6
TGTGCCAGCAGCTTAACCGGGACAGGGTCCAATCAGCCCCAGCATTTT,CASSLTGTGSNQPQHF,NA,TRBD1,TRBJ1-5,TRBV7-2
TGTGCCAGTAGTACCAAACAGGGGAGGTGGGAGCAGTACTTC,CASSTKQGRWEQYF,NA,NA,TRBJ2-7,TRBV19
TGTGCCAGCAGCGAGAAGGGACACGCGAACACCGGGGAGCTGTTTTTT,CASSEKGHANTGELFF,NA,NA,TRBJ2-2,TRBV5-4
TGTGCCAGCAACTTACAGGGGGCTCGTGGCTACACCTTC,CASNLQGARGYTF,NA,TRBD1,TRBJ1-2,TRBV7-2
TGCGCCAGCAGCGCCACCGGGACTAGCGGGGGGATTATCACAGATACGCAGTATTTT,CASSATGTSGGIITDTQYF,NA,TRBD2,TRBJ2-3,TRBV5-1
TGTGCCAGCAGTTTCTCCCCCCGGGGGGCTTCTCAGCCCCAGCATTTT,CASSFSPRGASQPQHF,NA,NA,TRBJ1-5,TRBV28
TGCGCCAGCAGCCAAGAATCAGGATTAGGAAAAAGGCTGTTTTTT,CASSQESGLGKRLFF,NA,NA,TRBJ1-4,TRBV4-1
TGTGCCAGCAGTGAAAGACTAGCGGGGTCAGATACGCAGTATTTT,CASSERLAGSDTQYF,NA,TRBD2,TRBJ2-3,TRBV6-1
TGTGCCATCAGTGATTACGGGGGTCAGCCCCAGCATTTT,CAISDYGGQPQHF,few,NA,TRBJ1-5,TRBV10-3